The 4 T cell receptor beta chains below all came from one sample that was sequenced in a study of T-cell memory formation after mild COVID-19. TCRdb re-called the 5' RACE reads with MiXCR, one entry per CDR3 protein. This sample yields roughly 450,000 distinct CDR3 sequences, of which 15% to 20% are seen a single time; around an eighth belongs to the top ten. The sequencing sample was made of PBMCs or a T cell subset sorted from them (not recorded which). The receptors were gathered from an adult woman who had mild COVID-19 (a few samples of this study predate the infection). Cell type and time point are not known.

A few counts support this clonotype. The V and J genes are TRBV25-1 and TRBJ2-5; D unclear. This CDR3 region has 12 residues. In germline, CDR1 is MGHDK, CDR2 SYGVNS. Trimming took off 0 bases at V and 5 bases at J, with 4 bases between the two ends. The CDR3 here is CASSEYWETQYF. In DNA, the CDR3 is TGTGCCAGCAGTGAATACTGGGAGACCCAGTACTTC.

This clonotype occurred a few times. V usage is TRBV5-1 and J usage is TRBJ2-5; D uncertain. V was trimmed by 0 bases and J by 3 bases, leaving 9 bases between them. This CDR3 spans 14 amino acids. The germline gives CDR1 SGHRS, CDR2 YFSETQ. The CDR3: CASSLDAAKETQYF. CDR3 sequence (DNA): TGCGCCAGCAGCTTGGATGCAGCTAAAGAGACCCAGTACTTC.

The rearrangement joins TRBV5-1 to TRBJ2-7; TRBD1 is a possible D gene (6 bases). Germline V gives CDR1 SGHRS, CDR2 YFSETQ. The CDR3 consists of 16 residues. The ends were cut back, 5 bases at V and 6 bases at J, with 24 bases in the middle. The DNA of the CDR3 is TGCGCCAGCAGTTTCCTGGGCGAGGGGCAGGGGTGCGAGCAGTACTTC. This encodes CASSFLGEGQGCEQYF.

The sample holds a few counts of this clonotype. The chain recombines TRBV29-1 with TRBJ2-1; no clear D gene. The CDR3 length is 13 residues. Trimming removed 3 bases at V and 8 bases at J, with 14 bases between. CDR1 is SQVTM, CDR2 ANQGSEA, per germline. In DNA form, the CDR3 reads TGCAGCGTTGAGAAAGATGCAACCTATGAGCAGTTCTTC. Its translation: CSVEKDATYEQFF.